One and the same sample provided the 19 T cell receptor beta chains below, sequenced in a study of cytomegalovirus exposure and HLA in healthy donors. In the PCR, 60 Vbeta and 13 Jbeta primers were used. TCRdb's copy holds only in-frame clones and misses some; the assay was immunoSEQ multiplex PCR. Found here are more than 80,000 clones, 64% of them singletons; the top ten hold 2.5% to 3.5%. The sample was PBMCs. Source of these receptors: a man between 60 and 70 years old in good health and CMV-seronegative.

The CDR3 sequence: CASSAIDRFMGEQYF. The CDR3 DNA reads as TGTGCCAGCAGCGCCATCGACAGATTCATGGGCGAGCAGTACTTC. The gene calls are TRBV9 and TRBJ2-7; D is possibly TRBD1 (5 bases). CDR1 SGDLS and CDR2 YYNGEE come from the germline V gene. The V and J ends lost 3 bases and 6 bases respectively, with 19 bases between them. This CDR3 region has 15 residues. Looking up the rest from reference TRBV9 and TRBJ2-7 gives the full variable domain: DSGVTQTPKHLITATGQRVTLRCSPRSGDLSVYWYQQSLDQGLQFLIQYYNGEERAKGNILERFSAQQFPDLHSELNLSSLELGDSALYFCASSAIDRFMGEQYFGPGTRLTVT.

This clone turned up a few times. The chain carries TRBV15 and TRBJ2-7; D might be TRBD2 (7 bases). The CDR3 extends over 13 amino acids. V was trimmed by 1 base and J by 12 bases, leaving 16 bases between them. Germline V gene data show CDR1 as LNHNV and CDR2 as YYDKDF (reference sequence). As DNA, the CDR3 is TGTGCCACCAGCAGAGGTCATGAGGGGGAGGGGTACTTC. Translated: CATSRGHEGEGYF.

The chain couples TRBV27 to TRBJ1-1, with TRBD1 matching over 7 bases. Germline CDR1 MNHEY, CDR2 SMNVEV (reference sequence). This CDR3 is 13 amino acids long. After removal of 8 bases from V and 5 bases from J, the junction contained 8 bases not matched to a gene. The CDR3 spells CASGDSPRTEAFF. DNA of the CDR3: TGTGCCAGCGGGGACAGTCCGAGGACTGAAGCTTTCTTT.

V and J are TRBV19 and TRBJ1-2; 7 bases agree with TRBD1. Losses at the gene ends were 6 bases for V and 8 bases for J; bases not matched to a gene: 9. Germline CDR1 LNHDA, CDR2 SQIVND (reference sequence). There are 13 residues in the CDR3. The DNA of the CDR3 is TGTGCCAGTAGGACAGGGACAAAACGGGGCTACACCTTC. Its protein is CASRTGTKRGYTF.

In the case of this clone: A junction end diverges from the germline sequence, so it may reflect a read error. V and J are TRBV6-5 and TRBJ2-1; 12 bases line up with TRBD2. This CDR3 comprises 14 residues. CDR1 and CDR2 (germline): MNHEY, SVGAGI. The CDR3 sequence is CASSPTTSGGLKIF. CDR3 DNA sequence: TGTGCCAGCAGTCCTACGACTAGCGGGGGACTCAAGATCTTC.

The chain links TRBV15 to TRBJ1-1, with D hard to call. This CDR3 has 12 amino acids. Germline V gene sequence: CDR1 LNHNV, CDR2 YYDKDF (reference sequence). Trimming left V 2 bases short and J 5 bases short, with 6 bases between. The CDR3: CATSRSGTEAFF. The CDR3 DNA follows: TGTGCCACCAGCAGATCCGGGACTGAAGCTTTCTTT.

This rearrangement joins TRBV7-9 to TRBJ2-7; D may be TRBD1 (6 bases). With 1 base removed from V and 2 bases from J, the gap between germline ends came to 9 bases. The CDR3 is made up of 14 amino acids. CDR1 and CDR2 from the germline V gene are SEHNR and FQNEAQ (reference sequence). The CDR3 region is CASSLDRGTYEQYF. CDR3 nucleotide sequence: TGTGCCAGCAGCTTAGATAGGGGGACCTACGAGCAGTACTTC.

This chain links TRBV6-5 with TRBJ2-1; 10 bases map to TRBD1. The CDR3 extends over 9 amino acids. Per germline, CDR1 MNHEY and CDR2 SVGAGI. The CDR3 region has the DNA TGTGGGGGACAGGGGATACAGTTCTTC. Translation: CGGQGIQFF.

The chain combines TRBV5-4 with TRBJ2-1; possibly TRBD2 for D (7 bases). Trimming removed 3 bases at V and 3 bases at J, with 16 bases between. Germline V gene lookup returns CDR1 SGHNT and CDR2 YYREEE (reference sequence). CDR3 length: 16 residues. Written as DNA, the CDR3 is TGTGCCAGCAGCTCCCTCCGGGGGGCTGGCTACAATGAGCAGTTCTTC. This codes for CASSSLRGAGYNEQFF.

Only a few counts were recorded for this clone. The chain recombines TRBV9 with TRBJ2-1, with 9 bases aligning to TRBD2. The CDR3 spans 14 residues. Trimming cost V 2 bases and J 7 bases; bases outside gene matches: 4. The V gene's germline CDR1 is SGDLS and CDR2 YYNGEE. CDR3: CASSVRTSENEQFF. Here the CDR3 DNA reads TGTGCCAGCAGCGTCAGGACTAGCGAAAATGAGCAGTTCTTC.

V usage is TRBV10-3 and J usage is TRBJ1-5, with unresolved D. Trimming removed 3 bases from V and 1 base from J, with 13 bases in between. The germline gives CDR1 ENHRY, CDR2 SYGVKD. The CDR3 runs 16 residues. As DNA, the CDR3 is TGTGCCATCAGTGACGGAAGGACGGGGAGCAATCAGCCCCAGCATTTT. Protein product: CAISDGRTGSNQPQHF.

This CDR3 reads CASSIDRASGDTQYF. The DNA for the CDR3 is TGTGCCAGTAGTATTGATAGGGCCTCAGGGGATACGCAGTATTTT. The rearrangement uses TRBV19 and TRBJ2-3, with D possibly matching TRBD1 (5 bases). V lost 3 bases to trimming and J lost 6 bases, with 16 bases between them. Germline-derived CDR1 and CDR2 are LNHDA and SQIVND (reference sequence). The CDR3 has 15 residues.

Here the CDR3 reads CASSFSGGSYEQYF. The CDR3 DNA follows: TGCGCCAGCAGCTTCAGCGGGGGTTCCTACGAGCAGTACTTC. The rearrangement uses TRBV5-1 and TRBJ2-7, with TRBD2 matching over 8 bases. The CDR3 spans 14 residues. Germline CDR1 SGHRS, CDR2 YFSETQ. V gave up 2 bases and J gave up 1 base; unmatched junction bases: 2. Full variable domain (missing parts from reference TRBV5-1 and TRBJ2-7): KAGVTQTPRYLIKTRGQQVTLSCSPISGHRSVSWYQQTPGQGLQFLFEYFSETQRNKGNFPGRFSGRQFSNSRSEMNVSTLELGDSALYLCASSFSGGSYEQYFGPGTRLTVT.

This chain joins TRBV10-1 and TRBJ2-5; no clear D. This CDR3 is built from 16 residues. Between the trimmed V and J ends, which lost 1 base and 1 base, there was a span of 13 bases. In germline, CDR1 is WNHNN, CDR2 SYGVQD (reference sequence). The CDR3 sequence: CASSEFGLGSQETQYF. CDR3 sequence (DNA): TGCGCCAGCAGTGAGTTTGGTCTCGGGTCCCAAGAGACCCAGTACTTC.

The chain is built from TRBV5-1 and TRBJ1-3, with 7 bases lining up with TRBD1. CDR1 is SGHRS, CDR2 YFSETQ, per germline. This CDR3 contains 15 residues. V lost 5 bases to trimming and J lost 4 bases; unmatched junction nucleotides: 9. CDR3 nucleotide sequence: TGCGCCAGCAGGCGTGGACAGGCTTACGGAAACACCATATATTTT. It translates to CASRRGQAYGNTIYF.

The chain has TRBV11-2 and TRBJ2-5; D unresolved. Matching the DNA end better, TRBJ2-7 makes the J call doubtful. This CDR3 is built from 15 residues. The V gene's germline CDR1 is SGHAT and CDR2 FQNNGV. Here the CDR3 DNA reads TGTGCCAGCAGCCCCTTGCGATCCCGTACCTACGAGCAGTACTTC. It translates to CASSPLRSRTYEQYF.

This chain joins TRBV19 and TRBJ2-3, with TRBD1 matching over 9 bases. V lost 6 bases to trimming and J lost 1 base; unmatched junction nucleotides: 2. In germline, CDR1 is LNHDA, CDR2 SQIVND (reference sequence). There are 14 residues in the CDR3. The CDR3 region has the DNA TGTGCCAGTAGAAGGACAGGGGGCACAGATACGCAGTATTTT. Its translation is CASRRTGGTDTQYF.

The chain couples TRBV6-1 to TRBJ2-7; D uncertain. Germline values: CDR1 MNHNS, CDR2 SASEGT. The CDR3 runs to 15 residues. V was trimmed by 3 bases and J by 0 bases, leaving 12 bases between them. The CDR3 coding sequence is TGTGCCAGCAGTGATATTTCGAGGAGCTCCTACGAGCAGTACTTC. This encodes CASSDISRSSYEQYF.

This rearrangement joins TRBV14 to TRBJ2-7, with 7 bases lining up with TRBD1. V was pared by 4 bases and J by 0 bases, with 9 bases of the junction left unmatched. Germline values: CDR1 SGHDN, CDR2 FVKESK. CDR3 size: 16 residues. In DNA, the CDR3 is TGTGCCAGCAGCCGACAGACAGGGACCCTCTCCTACGAGCAGTACTTC. Its translation is CASSRQTGTLSYEQYF.